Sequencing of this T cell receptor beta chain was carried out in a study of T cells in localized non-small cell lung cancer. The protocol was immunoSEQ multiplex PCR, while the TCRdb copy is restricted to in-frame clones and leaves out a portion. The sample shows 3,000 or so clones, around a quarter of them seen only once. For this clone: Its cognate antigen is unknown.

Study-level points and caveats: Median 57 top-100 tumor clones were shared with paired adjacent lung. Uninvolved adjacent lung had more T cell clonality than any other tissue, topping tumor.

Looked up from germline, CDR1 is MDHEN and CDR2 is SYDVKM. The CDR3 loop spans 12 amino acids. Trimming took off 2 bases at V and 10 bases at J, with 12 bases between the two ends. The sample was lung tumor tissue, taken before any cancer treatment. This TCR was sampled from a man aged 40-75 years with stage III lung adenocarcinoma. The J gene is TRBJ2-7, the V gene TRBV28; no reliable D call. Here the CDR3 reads CASSLGITTQYF. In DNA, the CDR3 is TGTGCCAGCAGTTTAGGTATTACAACCCAGTACTTC. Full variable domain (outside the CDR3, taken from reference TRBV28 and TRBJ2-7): DVKVTQSSRYLVKRTGEKVFLECVQDMDHENMFWYRQDPGLGLRLIYFSYDVKMKEKGDIPEGYSVSREKKERFSLILESASTNQTSMYLCASSLGITTQYFGPGTRLTVT.